This T cell receptor (beta chain) is from a study of blood T cell repertoires in COVID-19 (dated by TCRdb to 2019 to 2021). Background for the entire study: Samples covering the acute and convalescent phases of COVID-19 were provided by collaborators in the United States, Italy and Spain. Nearly every sample came with metadata listing a de-identified subject ID, COVID-19 status, age in years and sex. Where HLA class I and class II types were available, the types were taken from metadata supplied by the sample provider, not from assay-based typing. The dataset comprised deeply sampled blood TCRbeta repertoires from subjects exposed to, actively infected with, or recovered from COVID-19. The repertoires were released in a freely available public database meant as a resource for research on the immune response to SARS-CoV-2. Samples came from the ongoing ImmuneRACE study (first 160 participants) plus 1,254 subjects from 6 global collaborators. The prospective study material was composed of cDNA or gDNA derived from T cells, B-cell-depleted T cells, or PBMCs.

To note about this clone: It has no known antigen specificity. No per-base quality is available; no much larger clone lies one base away.

TCRbeta CDR3 regions were amplified from genomic DNA by means of the immunoSEQ Assay, a bias-controlled multiplex PCR. The source study handled its data this way. The number of nucleated cells in each sample was estimated by amplification of reference gene primers within the assay. To quantify the absolute abundance of each unique TCRbeta CDR3 rearrangement, sequence reads were collapsed and filtered. For each sample, productive Simpson clonality was calculated as the square root of Simpson's diversity index over productive rearrangements. This immuneACCESS table, as held by TCRdb, lists in-frame sequences with V and J called but not all clones. Of the missing ones, under half trace to an unresolved V gene in checked studies; the others have no known cause. Clone size and V and J calls were adopted from that table, with D and trimming inferred from the DNA. This sample holds under 150,000 clones; more than 70% were observed only once. In total, the top ten clones hold 8% to 9.5% of the sample.

V is clipped by 1 base and J by 2 bases, and the sequence between their germline boundaries is 8 bases long. Measured from the cysteine to the phenylalanine, the CDR3 is 15 residues long. The DNA shown is the 45-base CDR3, in frame from base 1. CDR1 and CDR2, looked up from the germline V gene, are LGHNA and YSLEER. A second Seattle source provided samples from volunteer blood donors who had recovered from COVID-19. Each collaborating institution followed its own protocols to collect whole blood in K2EDTA tubes. For TCRbeta analysis, collaborators shipped samples as frozen whole blood, isolated PBMCs, or DNA extracted from either of those sample types. Results the study describes overall, beyond this receptor: How much clinical and demographic metadata was included differed by source and by participant, and the metadata was provided uncurated.

Recombination joined TRBV4-3 with TRBJ2-2; TRBD2 is a weak D gene call, 5 bases matching. Input material: peripheral blood. This receptor was taken from a woman in her seventies who had recovered from COVID-19. This receptor carries the CDR3 CASSQGTFNTGELFF. The bases read TGCGCCAGCAGCCAAGGGACTTTTAACACCGGGGAGCTGTTTTTT.